Listed here are 16 T cell receptor beta chains from one sample, sequenced in a study of blood T cells in healthy people across ages. Next came a second PCR, run for about 6 to 11 cycles, which used a sample-barcoded 5' primer along with a J-beta primer mix. TCRdb passed the 5' RACE reads through MiXCR, listing each CDR3 protein once. This table has roughly 1.5 million distinct CDR3 sequences, 42% appearing once. The material sequenced was blood. All receptors come from a woman younger than 30 in good health.

The V and J genes are TRBV10-3 and TRBJ2-3; maybe TRBD2 (5 bases). The CDR3 loop spans 14 amino acids. Germline lookup yields CDR1 ENHRY and CDR2 SYGVKD. V was pared by 6 bases and J by 0 bases, with 10 bases between. The CDR3 protein is CAIRGGRSTDTQYF. In DNA form, the CDR3 reads TGTGCCATCAGGGGCGGGCGGAGCACAGATACGCAGTATTTT.

This clonotype occurred a few times. This chain connects TRBV12-3 or TRBV12-4 to TRBJ1-5; D ambiguous. This CDR3 spans 15 amino acids. Trimming took off 2 bases at V and 3 bases at J, with 11 bases between the two ends. This chain's CDR3 is CASSLRSGFNQPQHF. The CDR3, as DNA: TGTGCCAGCAGTTTACGGTCCGGGTTCAATCAGCCCCAGCATTTT.

The V call is TRBV6-6, the J call TRBJ2-2, with TRBD2 matching 12 bases. Losses at the gene ends were 2 bases for V and 6 bases for J; bases not matched to a gene: 4. Germline V gene data show CDR1 as MNHNY and CDR2 as SVGAGI (reference sequence). The CDR3 covers 16 residues. The chain's CDR3 is CASSYLAGGQAGELFF. CDR3 nucleotide sequence: TGTGCCAGCAGTTACCTAGCGGGGGGGCAGGCCGGGGAGCTGTTTTTT.

The chain couples TRBV20-1 to TRBJ2-7; 7 nucleotides agree with TRBD1. The V and J ends lost 3 bases and 2 bases, in that order; junction bases with no gene match: 10. CDR1 and CDR2 from the germline V gene are DFQATT and SNEGSKA (reference sequence). This CDR3 spans 15 amino acids. This CDR3 is CSARLSARGTYEQYF. The CDR3 DNA reads TGCAGTGCTAGGCTCTCCGCCAGGGGGACCTACGAGCAGTACTTC.

The chain recombines TRBV4-3 with TRBJ2-1, with D possibly matching TRBD2 (5 bases). The end of the DNA fits TRBJ2-7 better, so the J call may be wrong. CDR3 size: 15 residues. CDR1 is LGHNA and CDR2 is YSLEER in the germline V gene. CDR3 loop: CASSQVGSSYNEQYF. CDR3 nucleotides: TGCGCCAGCAGCCAAGTGGGGAGCTCCTACAATGAGCAGTACTTC.

This rearrangement joins TRBV7-2 to TRBJ2-2; D is perhaps TRBD2 (6 bases). Per germline, CDR1 SGHTA and CDR2 FQGNSA. This CDR3 is 19 amino acids long. V lost 2 bases to trimming and J lost 0 bases, with 19 bases between them. The CDR3 loop reads CASSLLGYAGKTNTGELFF. The CDR3 region has the DNA TGTGCCAGCAGCTTACTTGGTTATGCGGGGAAAACGAACACCGGGGAGCTGTTTTTT.

This clonotype was observed a few times. The V call is TRBV7-6, the J call TRBJ1-2; 7 nucleotides match TRBD1. The germline CDR1 and CDR2 sequences are SGHVS and FNYEAQ. The V segment lost 1 base and the J segment 1 base; nucleotides outside the gene matches: 3. CDR3 length: 15 residues. For the CDR3, the DNA is TGTGCCAGCAGCTTAGGCAGGGGGAGTAACTATGGCTACACCTTC. Its protein is CASSLGRGSNYGYTF.

This clonotype turned up a few times. This chain connects TRBV4-3 to TRBJ1-4; 7 bases align to TRBD1. Germline CDR1 is LGHNA and CDR2 is YSLEER. CDR3 length equals 15 residues. V was pared by 4 bases and J by 8 bases, with 10 bases of the junction left unmatched. The CDR3 here is CASSRTDRAGEKLFF. DNA for the CDR3: TGCGCCAGCAGCCGCACTGACAGGGCGGGGGAAAAACTGTTTTTT.

The chain uses TRBV20-1 and TRBJ2-7, with TRBD1 matching 8 bases. The length of the CDR3 is 13 residues. V dropped 5 bases and J dropped 4; count of bases not matched to a gene: 7. Germline V gene lookup returns CDR1 DFQATT and CDR2 SNEGSKA (reference sequence). The CDR3 loop reads CSAPSRGLYEQYF. The CDR3 nucleotides read TGCAGTGCTCCGTCCAGGGGGCTTTACGAGCAGTACTTC.

As regards this clonotype: An end of the junction differs from the germline gene, which may be a read error. The chain combines TRBV5-1 with TRBJ2-2; D perhaps matches TRBD2 (5 bases). This CDR3 has 15 amino acids. Germline V lookup: CDR1 SGHRS, CDR2 YFSETQ. CDR3: CVSSNGLARTGELFF. The CDR3 DNA follows: TGCGTCAGCAGCAACGGGCTAGCTCGCACCGGGGAGCTGTTTTTT.

The rearrangement joins TRBV29-1 to TRBJ2-3, with D perhaps matching TRBD2 (6 bases). The V gene lost 4 bases and the J gene lost 4 bases, with 9 bases spanning the gap. This CDR3 is 12 amino acids long. Germline CDR1 reads SQVTM; CDR2 reads ANQGSEA. The CDR3 is CSVGRDADTQYF. The CDR3 coding sequence is TGCAGCGTTGGGAGGGACGCAGATACGCAGTATTTT.

For the CDR3, the DNA is TGTGCCAGCAGTTACTTTGGCGGGAACGGCCTCACCGGGGAGCTGTTTTTT. This gives the protein CASSYFGGNGLTGELFF. This sequence joins TRBV6-5 and TRBJ2-2; tentatively, D is TRBD2 (6 bases). Looked up from germline, CDR1 is MNHEY and CDR2 is SVGAGI. V was shortened by 1 base and J by 4 bases, with 16 bases between the two germline ends. The CDR3 loop spans 17 amino acids.

This clonotype was seen more than once but under ten times. The chain is built from TRBV20-1 and TRBJ2-7, with TRBD2 matching 7 bases. Germline-derived CDR1 and CDR2 are DFQATT and SNEGSKA (reference sequence). CDR3 length: 13 amino acids. J was trimmed by 4 bases and V by 6 bases; bases with no gene match: 9. The CDR3 DNA reads TGCAGTGCATGGGGGGGATCCAATTACGAGCAGTACTTC. This codes for CSAWGGSNYEQYF.

This sequence joins TRBV6-2 or TRBV6-3 and TRBJ2-3, with TRBD2 identical over 9 bases. The CDR3 is made up of 17 amino acids. Germline CDR1 and CDR2: MNHEY and SVGEGT. Losses at the gene ends were 2 bases for V and 5 bases for J; bases not matched to a gene: 11. Here the CDR3 DNA reads TGTGCCAGCAGTTACAACCTGATCGCGGGGGGGTTAGATACGCAGTATTTT. Translation: CASSYNLIAGGLDTQYF.

In its sample, this clonotype was seen a few times. In nucleotides, the CDR3 is TGTGCCAGCCGTCGACACTCCCAAGAGACCCAGTACTTC. This encodes CASRRHSQETQYF. The chain joins TRBV6-2 or TRBV6-3 to TRBJ2-5; D ambiguous. V lost 8 bases, J lost 1 base, and 11 bases lay in between. The CDR3 extends over 13 amino acids. CDR1 is MNHEY, CDR2 SVGEGT, per germline.

This clonotype was detected many times. The chain carries TRBV20-1 and TRBJ1-5; D ambiguous. Trimming removed 6 bases from V and 7 bases from J, with 10 bases in between. CDR3 length equals 11 residues. Germline V gives CDR1 DFQATT, CDR2 SNEGSKA (reference sequence). The CDR3 protein is CSASEGQPQHF. The CDR3 bases are TGCAGTGCCAGTGAGGGACAGCCCCAGCATTTT.